The TCR beta chain described here comes from a study of T-cell reconstitution after alpha-beta-depleted transplantation in children (TCRdb year 2016). About the full investigation: The study quantitatively tracked T-cell immune reconstitution after TCRalphabeta/CD19-depleted allogeneic hematopoietic cell transplantation in children using TCR repertoire profiling.

In its sample, this clonotype was seen a few times. Its antigen is still unknown. No quality values exist for individual bases; no much larger clone is one base distant. The CDR3 spans 17 residues, from the cysteine through the phenylalanine. The sequence is cut down to CDR3 DNA, 51 bases in frame from base 1. V is pared back by 0 bases and J by 7 bases, with 19 bases lying between the germline termini. The germline V gene (reference sequence) supplies CDR1 LGHDT and CDR2 YNNKEL. Preparation of the library involved PCR. The sequencer was an Illumina HiSeq 2500. Molecular barcoding was employed in the preparation of TCR libraries, with unique molecular identifiers being used to normalize TCRbeta repertoire quantification. TCRdb cleaned the public reads at Q25 with fastp, built clones with MiXCR and kept in-frame beta chains. All rows with the same CDR3 protein become a single entry with the most common DNA and genes. This sample has about 540,000 distinct CDR3 sequences in its table, and around 20% of those were observed once. 3.3% of the sample is taken by the ten largest.

Source: PBMCs from the stem cell graft donor, taken from the stem cell graft. The rearrangement combines TRBV3-1 with TRBJ2-1, with TRBD2 tentatively as D gene (7 bases match). The sequence came from a human donor who donated a stem cell graft to a child with acute lymphoblastic leukemia. The CDR3 here reads CASSQEEGGGPRNEQFF. The nucleotide sequence is TGTGCCAGCAGCCAAGAAGAGGGGGGAGGGCCGCGGAATGAGCAGTTCTTC.